What follows are 3 T cell receptor beta chains derived from one specimen sequenced in a study of human T cells and chemical hapten exposure. Time point described: patch test 1, 2 weeks after DPC sensitization. Treatment: therapeutic diphenylcyclopropenone sensitization with weekly scalp DPC. TCRdb reanalysed the RACE reads using MiXCR and keeps one entry per CDR3 protein. Of under 150,000 distinct CDR3 sequences listed, 12% were seen once; the top ten hold 1.1% to 1.5%. Sequenced here: whole blood, sampled in connection with sensitization to the hapten diphenylcyclopropenone (DPC). The receptors here all came from a woman aged 45-59 years with alopecia areata. Some clones in this sample may be carry-over from other donors' samples.

This clonotype was seen a few times. V is TRBV24-1 and J is TRBJ1-2; D not resolved. The CDR3 runs 11 residues. The ends were cut back, 4 bases at V and 2 bases at J, with 1 base in the middle. Germline lookup yields CDR1 KGHDR and CDR2 SFDVKD. CDR3 residues: CATSDNYGYTF. CDR3 bases: TGTGCCACCAGTGACAACTATGGCTACACCTTC.

The chain has TRBV2 and TRBJ2-1; D unclear. Between the trimmed V and J ends, which lost 3 bases and 0 bases, there was a span of 9 bases. The germline V gene has CDR1 SNHLY and CDR2 FYNNEI. This CDR3 is built from 15 residues. The CDR3 protein is CASSDDQNSYNEQFF. The CDR3 nucleotides are TGTGCCAGCAGTGACGACCAAAACTCCTACAATGAGCAGTTCTTC.

V is TRBV12-3 or TRBV12-4 and J is TRBJ2-6; D perhaps matches TRBD2 (5 bases). The length of the CDR3 is 14 residues. Trimming left V 4 bases short and J 2 bases short, with 6 bases between. The CDR3 coding sequence is TGTGCCAGCAGTTCCGGGGCTGGGGCCAACGTCCTGACTTTC. This codes for CASSSGAGANVLTF.